This T cell receptor beta chain was identified during a study of T cell changes during pregnancy in multiple sclerosis. Repertoires were generated with immunoSEQ multiplex PCR, while TCRdb's copy carries only in-frame clones and drops some. The sample consists of about 70,000 clones, 85% to 95% of them appearing once. The germline CDR1 and CDR2 sequences are MNHEY and SMNVEV (reference sequence). The CDR3 spans 12 residues. V was clipped by 2 bases and J by 9 bases, with 8 bases between them. This TCR derives from a female donor with multiple sclerosis, enrolled in a pregnancy study. The sequencing used peripheral blood, collected in the third trimester of pregnancy. The chain employs TRBV27 and TRBJ1-5; D gene unclear. The CDR3 DNA is TGTGCCAGCAGTTTACCGGGGATGCCCCAGCATTTT. It specifies CASSLPGMPQHF.